This entry is about one T cell receptor beta chain. The table came from immunoSEQ multiplex PCR; TCRdb's copy has only in-frame clones and leaves some out. The table has approximately 390,000 clones, about 87% seen once. The record originates from a study of blood T cell repertoires in COVID-19. Study-level background: The United States, Italy and Spain supplied acute and convalescent COVID-19 samples. Sample material is recorded as cDNA or gDNA derived from T cells, B-cell-depleted T cells, or PBMCs.

Trimming stripped 3 bases from V and 1 base from J, with 9 bases between. The germline V gene has CDR1 DFQATT and CDR2 SNEGSKA (reference sequence). CDR3 length equals 14 residues. Each participant's cohort was designated according to participant-reported clinical history. Donors of Cohort 3 who recovered were those that had two negative PCRs, clearance, or symptom resolution. Material: PBMCs or T cells enriched from blood (not recorded which). The gene calls are TRBV20-1 and TRBJ2-2, with a tentative D call TRBD1 (5 bases). The sequence was obtained from a woman between 45 and 60 years old who had recovered from COVID-19. The CDR3 here is CSASGQGNTGELFF. CDR3 sequence (DNA): TGCAGTGCTAGTGGGCAGGGGAACACCGGGGAGCTGTTTTTT.